This is a list of T cell receptor beta chains from one sample in a study of T cell repertoires in ileal Crohn's disease. Clones were read by immunoSEQ multiplex PCR, and TCRdb kept only the in-frame ones, dropping some. The repertoire holds under 15,000 clones, with approximately 78% as singletons. Sequenced input: ileal tissue. The receptors here all came from an adult with Crohn's disease. Both conserved end residues are part of each CDR3. A D gene is named only where the DNA matches it firmly. The size of a clone is reported for some rows only, either as once, few or many, or as a class for expanded clones.

CDR3aa	CDR3nt	v_gene	len	d_gene	abundance	j_gene
CASSLGLASDTQYF	TGTGCCAGCAGCCTGGGACTAGCTTCTGATACGCAGTATTTT	TRBV11-3	14	TRBD2	.	TRBJ2-3
CASSPNRVRNTEAFF	TGCGCCAGCAGTCCAAACAGGGTGAGGAACACTGAAGCTTTCTTT	TRBV10-1	15	.	.	TRBJ1-1
CASSLAGYGYTF	TGTGCCAGCAGCTTGGCGGGGTATGGCTACACCTTC	TRBV7-9	12	.	.	TRBJ1-2
CAWSPWAPPYEQYF	TGTGCCTGGAGCCCCTGGGCCCCGCCCTACGAGCAGTACTTC	TRBV30	14	.	.	TRBJ2-7
CASSDASGETQYF	TGCGCCAGCAGTGATGCCTCCGGGGAGACCCAGTACTTC	TRBV10-1	13	.	.	TRBJ2-5
CASRVAGANVLTF	TGTGCCAGCAGGGTAGCTGGGGCCAACGTCCTGACTTTC	TRBV30	13	.	.	TRBJ2-6
CASSPKGQLPTLHYEQYF	TGTGCCAGCAGCCCCAAGGGACAGCTTCCTACCTTACATTACGAGCAGTACTTC	TRBV7-3	18	TRBD1	.	TRBJ2-7
CASSLPGENSPLHF	TGCGCCAGCAGCTTACCAGGGGAGAATTCACCCCTCCACTTT	TRBV5-1	14	.	.	TRBJ1-6
CASSPTPGGNQPQHF	TGTGCCAGCAGCCCCACCCCAGGGGGCAATCAGCCCCAGCATTTT	TRBV9	15	.	.	TRBJ1-5
CASSAAGTRGADTQYF	TGCGCCAGCAGCGCCGCCGGGACACGGGGCGCAGATACGCAGTATTTT	TRBV5-1	16	.	once	TRBJ2-3
CASGTGGYNSPLHF	TGTGCCAGCGGAACAGGGGGCTATAATTCACCCCTCCACTTT	TRBV28	14	TRBD1	.	TRBJ1-6
CASQNRGRGYTF	TGTGCCAGCCAAAACAGGGGTAGGGGCTACACCTTC	TRBV28	12	TRBD1	.	TRBJ1-2
CASSAPGTGRFQETQYF	TGTGCCAGTAGTGCTCCAGGGACAGGGAGGTTCCAAGAGACCCAGTACTTC	TRBV19	17	TRBD1	.	TRBJ2-5
CASSEGQGADTQYF	TGTGCCAGCAGTGAAGGACAGGGGGCAGATACGCAGTATTTT	TRBV6-4	14	TRBD1	once	TRBJ2-3
CASSVGTGVSTDTQYF	TGTGCCAGCAGCGTAGGGACCGGGGTTAGCACAGATACGCAGTATTTT	TRBV9	16	.	.	TRBJ2-3
CASSIGGQGINQPQHF	TGTGCCAGTAGTATAGGGGGACAGGGAATCAATCAGCCCCAGCATTTT	TRBV19	16	TRBD1	.	TRBJ1-5
CASSESGAGGGYTF	TGCGCCAGCAGTGAGTCTGGGGCAGGGGGTGGCTACACCTTC	TRBV10-2	14	TRBD1	.	TRBJ1-2
CASSQGRLAGGGEQFF	TGTGCCAGCAGCCAGGGCCGTCTAGCGGGAGGTGGGGAGCAGTTCTTC	TRBV7-3	16	TRBD2	.	TRBJ2-1
CASSGDREQAFF	TGTGCCAGTAGCGGGGACAGGGAGCAGGCTTTCTTT	TRBV19	12	TRBD1	few	TRBJ1-1
CASSPAGTAGEKLFF	TGTGCCAGCAGCCCCGCAGGGACAGCAGGTGAAAAACTGTTTTTT	TRBV5-4	15	TRBD1	few	TRBJ1-4
CASSFDRRNTEAFF	TGTGCCAGCAGTTTTGACAGACGAAACACTGAAGCTTTCTTT	TRBV28	14	.	.	TRBJ1-1
CASRAGQGSNEKLFF	TGCGCCAGCAGGGCCGGACAGGGTTCTAATGAAAAACTGTTTTTT	TRBV5-1	15	TRBD1	.	TRBJ1-4
CASSPDSNNSPLHF	TGTGCCAGCAGCCCGGACAGTAATAATTCACCCCTCCACTTT	TRBV7-8	14	.	.	TRBJ1-6
CASSDPIRGSSCYSPLHF	TGTGCCAGCAGTGACCCAATCCGAGGGTCCTCTTGTTATTCACCCCTCCACTTT	TRBV6-4	18	.	.	TRBJ1-6
CASRADITGTDTQYF	TGTGCCAGCAGGGCGGACATTACCGGCACAGATACGCAGTATTTT	TRBV25-1	15	.	few	TRBJ2-3
CASQLQGNGNSPLHF	TGCGCCAGCCAACTACAGGGGAACGGTAATTCACCCCTCCACTTT	TRBV5-1	15	TRBD1	.	TRBJ1-6
CASSPSGTDTQYF	TGTGCCAGCAGCCCAAGCGGCACAGATACGCAGTATTTT	TRBV7-3	13	.	.	TRBJ2-3
CASSYTSGWAHEQYF	TGTGCCAGCAGTTATACGAGTGGTTGGGCTCACGAGCAGTACTTC	TRBV6-5	15	.	.	TRBJ2-7
CASSPAGANVLTF	TGTGCCAGCAGCCCAGCTGGGGCCAACGTCCTGACTTTC	TRBV11-3	13	.	few	TRBJ2-6
CSINDGGYGNTIYF	TGCAGCATAAACGATGGGGGCTATGGAAACACCATATATTTT	TRBV29-1	14	.	.	TRBJ1-3
CASSVGAGANVLTF	TGTGCCAGCAGTGTAGGGGCTGGGGCCAACGTCCTGACTTTC	TRBV2	14	.	once	TRBJ2-6
CASSPESPGGLSYEQYF	TGTGCCAGCTCACCAGAATCCCCCGGCGGATTATCCTACGAGCAGTACTTC	TRBV18	17	.	.	TRBJ2-7
CASSSMRGYQETQYF	TGTGCCAGCAGTTCGATGAGGGGGTACCAAGAGACCCAGTACTTC	TRBV6-6	15	.	.	TRBJ2-5
CASSQGTPNTEAFF	TGTGCCAGCTCACAGGGGACACCTAACACTGAAGCTTTCTTT	TRBV18	14	.	.	TRBJ1-1
CASSPLDRGTEAFF	TGTGCCAGCAGCCCACTAGACAGGGGGACTGAAGCTTTCTTT	TRBV7-9	14	TRBD1	.	TRBJ1-1
CASSLGGQSYEQYF	TGTGCCAGCAGCTTAGGGGGACAATCCTACGAGCAGTACTTC	TRBV7-3	14	.	.	TRBJ2-7
CASSLVSGVAEAFF	TGCGCCAGCAGCTTGGTCTCCGGGGTGGCTGAAGCTTTCTTT	TRBV5-1	14	.	.	TRBJ1-1
CASSQDPGRNGGDGYTF	TGTGCCAGCAGTCAAGACCCAGGGCGGAACGGGGGTGATGGCTACACCTTC	TRBV7-9	17	.	.	TRBJ1-2
CASSLEGASSPLHF	TGTGCCAGCAGCCTAGAGGGGGCTAGTTCACCCCTCCACTTT	TRBV11-2	14	TRBD1	few	TRBJ1-6
CASSLTSGSATDTQYF	TGCGCCAGCAGCCTGACTAGCGGGAGTGCGACAGATACGCAGTATTTT	TRBV5-1	16	TRBD2	.	TRBJ2-3
CASSRDNGETQYF	TGCGCCAGCAGTCGGGATAATGGGGAGACCCAGTACTTC	TRBV10-1	13	.	.	TRBJ2-5
CASGRRAGFSYEQYF	TGTGCTAGTGGTCGGCGGGCCGGATTCTCCTACGAGCAGTACTTC	TRBV12-5	15	.	.	TRBJ2-7
CASSKRGASTDTQYF	TGTGCCAGCAGCAAACGCGGAGCTAGCACAGATACGCAGTATTTT	TRBV6-5	15	.	.	TRBJ2-3
CASRTQRDPPGELFF	TGTGCCAGCCGAACACAGCGGGACCCTCCCGGGGAGCTGTTTTTT	TRBV5-6	15	TRBD2	.	TRBJ2-2
CASSLSSSGSGEQYF	TGTGCCAGCAGTTTATCATCTAGCGGGAGCGGTGAGCAGTACTTC	TRBV27	15	TRBD2	.	TRBJ2-7
CASSRQGQEPQHF	TGTGCCAGTAGCCGACAGGGTCAGGAGCCCCAGCATTTT	TRBV19	13	TRBD1	once	TRBJ1-5
CASSLETGFPDTQYF	TGCGCCAGCAGCTTGGAGACAGGGTTCCCAGATACGCAGTATTTT	TRBV5-1	15	TRBD1	.	TRBJ2-3
CASSGDRGSGNTIYF	TGTGCCAGCAGTGGGGACAGGGGTTCGGGAAACACCATATATTTT	TRBV2	15	TRBD1	.	TRBJ1-3
CAWSESGGYGYGYTF	TGTGCCTGGAGCGAATCCGGGGGGTATGGATATGGCTACACCTTC	TRBV30	15	.	few	TRBJ1-2
CASSRGTSGNAGELFF	TGTGCCAGCAGCCGGGGGACTAGCGGGAACGCCGGGGAGCTGTTTTTT	TRBV2	16	TRBD2	.	TRBJ2-2
CASMGDSGTQYF	TGTGCCAGCATGGGGGACTCCGGTACACAGTACTTC	TRBV2	12	.	.	TRBJ2-5
CASSLAANTGELFF	TGTGCCAGCAGCCTAGCCGCGAACACCGGGGAGCTGTTTTTT	TRBV16	14	.	few	TRBJ2-2